The next 21 T cell receptor beta chains were all read from a single sample in a study of regulatory T cells in long-lasting Graves disease. Relying on iRepertoire HTBI primers and Arm-PCR of CDR3 regions, the team built TCR beta libraries. A single record per CDR3 protein comes from TCRdb applying MiXCR to the multiplex PCR reads. The sample consists of roughly 510,000 distinct CDR3 sequences, 16% of them appearing once. As to time point: newly diagnosed GD, antithyroid drugs for less than 3 months. PBMC-derived RNA was used for the TCR library. These data also featured in a second study, about T cells in Graves' hyperthyroidism and ophthalmopathy.

Sequenced here: peripheral blood mononuclear cells (PBMCs), sampled at new diagnosis, from a patient treated with antithyroid drugs. These receptors all stem from a man aged 18 to 30 with Graves disease.

This clonotype has a count of ten or more. The chain couples TRBV12-3 or TRBV12-4 to TRBJ2-1, with TRBD1 matching over 10 bases. The CDR3 has 14 amino acids. Trimming took 6 bases from V and 5 from J; bases not matched to a gene: 4. The CDR3 sequence: CASSRQGANNEQFF. CDR3 nucleotide sequence: TGTGCCAGCAGCAGACAGGGGGCCAACAATGAGCAGTTCTTC.

This clonotype was recorded at least ten times. The chain joins TRBV11-2 to TRBJ1-1; D unresolved. V lost 6 bases, J lost 7 bases, and 21 bases lay in between. There are 15 residues in the CDR3. Germline V gives CDR1 SGHAT, CDR2 FQNNGV. The CDR3 loop reads CASSLPGGRTFEAFF. CDR3 DNA: TGTGCCAGCAGTCTACCTGGAGGAAGAACATTTGAAGCTTTCTTT.

This clonotype was picked up many times. The V gene is TRBV28, the J gene TRBJ1-1; no firm D call. V was trimmed by 4 bases and J by 4 bases, leaving 13 bases between them. The CDR3 has 14 residues. Germline assignment: CDR1 MDHEN and CDR2 SYDVKM. The CDR3 loop reads CASSSPEALTEAFF. The CDR3 nucleotides are TGTGCCAGCAGTTCGCCAGAGGCCCTCACTGAAGCTTTCTTT.

The chain links TRBV18 to TRBJ1-5; the match to TRBD1 covers 11 bases. The CDR3 runs to 19 residues. The V gene end was trimmed by 3 bases and the J gene end by 2 bases; junction bases not matched to a gene: 12. Germline V CDR1 and CDR2: KGHSH, LQKENI. The CDR3 spells CASSPRGTGGTGGNQPQHF. The CDR3, as DNA: TGTGCCAGCTCACCGCGAGGGACAGGGGGTACGGGAGGCAATCAGCCCCAGCATTTT.

The gene calls are TRBV19 and TRBJ2-1, with a weak D call TRBD2 (5 bases). The ends were cut back, 3 bases at V and 7 bases at J, with 7 bases in the middle. The CDR3 length is 12 residues. CDR1 LNHDA and CDR2 SQIVND come from the germline V gene (reference sequence). Here the CDR3 DNA reads TGTGCCAGTAGTATTCCGGGAAATGAGCAGTTCTTC. Encoded protein: CASSIPGNEQFF.

This chain connects TRBV4-1 to TRBJ1-5, with D possibly TRBD1 on 6 matching bases. The V gene lost 0 bases and the J gene lost 0 bases, with 15 bases spanning the gap. The germline V gene has CDR1 MGHRA and CDR2 YSYEKL. This CDR3 has 18 amino acids. In nucleotides, the CDR3 is TGCGCCAGCAGCCAAGATTCCACAGGGAGCTATAGCAATCAGCCCCAGCATTTT. Residues: CASSQDSTGSYSNQPQHF.

This chain uses TRBV12-3 or TRBV12-4 with TRBJ2-1; TRBD1 aligns across 7 bases. The CDR3 loop spans 14 amino acids. Losses at the gene ends were 6 bases for V and 10 bases for J; bases not matched to a gene: 12. This chain's CDR3 is CASSLTGVHYEQFF. The CDR3 bases are TGTGCCAGCAGCCTAACAGGGGTCCACTACGAGCAGTTCTTC.

This clonotype occurred many times. The genes are TRBV6-2 or TRBV6-3 and TRBJ2-2; 10 bases are shared with TRBD1. Germline V gives CDR1 MNHEY, CDR2 SVGEGT. Losses at the gene ends were 3 bases for V and 7 bases for J; bases not matched to a gene: 8. The CDR3 runs 16 residues. The CDR3 sequence: CASSYGQGGGSGELFF. For the CDR3, the DNA is TGTGCCAGCAGTTATGGACAGGGGGGAGGCAGCGGGGAGCTGTTTTTT.

For this clonotype: The junction does not match germline at one end; this may be a read error. The chain recombines TRBV20-1 with TRBJ2-3; 8 positions agree with TRBD2. The CDR3 is 16 residues long. Germline CDR1 and CDR2: DFQATT and SNEGSKA (reference sequence). The CDR3 here is CSADPTREASTDTRYF. The CDR3 DNA follows: TGCAGTGCGGATCCTACGCGGGAGGCTAGCACAGATACGCGGTATTTT.

Only a few counts were recorded for this clonotype. The J gene is TRBJ1-1, the V gene TRBV3-1, with TRBD1 matching 10 bases. Germline CDR1 and CDR2: LGHDT and YNNKEL (reference sequence). The CDR3 has 15 amino acids. V dropped 1 base and J dropped 4; count of bases not matched to a gene: 3. The CDR3 sequence: CASSQAWTGGTEAFF. In nucleotides, the CDR3 is TGTGCCAGCAGCCAAGCCTGGACAGGGGGCACTGAAGCTTTCTTT. The whole variable domain, remainder taken from reference TRBV3-1 and TRBJ1-1, is DTAVSQTPKYLVTQMGNDKSIKCEQNLGHDTMYWYKQDSKKFLKIMFSYNNKELIINETVPNRFSPKSPDKAHLNLHINSLELGDSAVYFCASSQAWTGGTEAFFGQGTRLTVV.

This clonotype occurred many times. The chain recombines TRBV12-3 or TRBV12-4 with TRBJ1-2; D gene ambiguous. V gave up 8 bases and J gave up 2 bases, with 15 bases separating them. CDR3 length: 14 residues. CDR3: CASRNSPGNYGYTF. In nucleotides, the CDR3 is TGTGCCAGCCGGAACAGTCCGGGGAACTATGGCTACACCTTC.

Ten or more counts support this clonotype. J is TRBJ1-5 and V is TRBV24-1; TRBD1 matches 7 bases. V was clipped by 2 bases and J by 10 bases; unmatched bases: 10. The CDR3 is 15 residues long. CDR1 is KGHDR and CDR2 is SFDVKD in the germline V gene. The DNA of the CDR3 is TGTGCCACCAGTGATTCCAGACAGGGCCTTGGTCCCCAGCATTTT. This encodes CATSDSRQGLGPQHF.

The chain links TRBV5-1 to TRBJ2-7; D may be TRBD2 (5 bases). Germline loops: CDR1 SGHRS, CDR2 YFSETQ. The V end lost 6 bases, the J end lost 2 bases, and 15 bases lay between the germline ends. This CDR3 has 14 residues. The CDR3 nucleotides are TGCGCCAGCAACCCCGGGTGGGAGACCTACGAGCAGTACTTC. This encodes CASNPGWETYEQYF.

This clonotype has ten or more counts. The genes are TRBV20-1 and TRBJ2-5, with D perhaps TRBD2 (6 bases). The CDR3 is made up of 16 amino acids. The germline gives CDR1 DFQATT, CDR2 SNEGSKA (reference sequence). CDR3: CSAPGLPRVNVETQYF. The DNA of the CDR3 is TGCAGCGCCCCGGGACTCCCAAGAGTCAATGTAGAGACCCAGTACTTC.

This clonotype has ten or more counts. This rearrangement joins TRBV12-3 or TRBV12-4 to TRBJ1-1; 9 nucleotides agree with TRBD1. The CDR3 has 16 residues. The junction had 8 bases not matched to a gene; V was cut back by 4 bases and J by 2 bases. Here the CDR3 reads CASSSSLTGGNTEAFF. The CDR3 DNA is TGTGCCAGCAGTTCCTCCTTAACAGGGGGCAACACTGAAGCTTTCTTT.

Ten or more counts support this clonotype. The gene calls are TRBV5-4 and TRBJ2-1, with 8 positions matching TRBD2. Germline values: CDR1 SGHNT, CDR2 YYREEE (reference sequence). V lost 3 bases, J lost 4 bases, and 12 bases stayed unmatched. The CDR3 loop spans 17 amino acids. Here the CDR3 reads CASSSRLLADSYNEQFF. CDR3 DNA: TGTGCCAGCAGCTCGAGGCTACTAGCGGACTCATACAATGAGCAGTTCTTC.

Here the CDR3 reads CASSVGGGLISYNEQFF. The CDR3 nucleotides read TGTGCCAGCAGCGTAGGGGGGGGCCTGATTTCCTACAATGAGCAGTTCTTC. The J gene is TRBJ2-1, the V gene TRBV9; D might be TRBD2 (7 bases). The V end was cut by 0 bases, the J end by 1 base, with 14 bases between. Germline V gene sequence: CDR1 SGDLS, CDR2 YYNGEE. This CDR3 has 17 residues.

The chain is built from TRBV25-1 and TRBJ1-1; tentatively, D is TRBD1 (5 bases). Germline V gene data show CDR1 as MGHDK and CDR2 as SYGVNS. There are 13 residues in the CDR3. V was shortened by 1 base and J by 11 bases, with 14 bases between the two germline ends. CDR3 DNA sequence: TGTGCCAGCAGTGAATTGGGGATCGGGGGGGCTTTCTTT. It encodes CASSELGIGGAFF. Supplemented by reference TRBV25-1 and TRBJ1-1, the full variable domain reads EADIYQTPRYLVIGTGKKITLECSQTMGHDKMYWYQQDPGMELHLIHYSYGVNSTEKGDLSSESTVSRIRTEHFPLTLESARPSHTSQYLCASSELGIGGAFFGQGTRLTVV.

The V gene is TRBV6-5, the J gene TRBJ2-3; TRBD2 is a possible D gene (6 bases). Germline CDR1 MNHEY, CDR2 SVGAGI. This CDR3 is 15 amino acids long. Between the trimmed V and J ends, which lost 0 bases and 1 base, there was a span of 8 bases. CDR3: CASSYSGGRTDTQYF. In DNA form, the CDR3 reads TGTGCCAGCAGTTACTCCGGAGGGCGCACAGATACGCAGTATTTT.

This clonotype was observed many times. The chain uses TRBV28 and TRBJ2-3, with D perhaps TRBD2 (6 bases). V was cut by 3 bases and J by 0 bases, with 16 bases left in between. CDR1 MDHEN and CDR2 SYDVKM come from the germline V gene. The CDR3 covers 17 residues. CDR3 sequence: CASSLRQDYSSTDTQYF. In DNA, the CDR3 is TGTGCCAGCAGTTTGCGGCAGGACTACTCTAGCACAGATACGCAGTATTTT.

The chain uses TRBV9 and TRBJ2-2, with D perhaps being TRBD1 or TRBD2 (7 bases each). The CDR3 is made up of 20 amino acids. Trimming removed 3 bases from V and 2 bases from J, with 26 bases in between. Per the germline V gene, CDR1 is SGDLS and CDR2 is YYNGEE. CDR3: CASSEGGEFRDRANTGELFF. In DNA, the CDR3 is TGTGCCAGCAGCGAGGGGGGGGAGTTCCGGGACAGAGCTAACACCGGGGAGCTGTTTTTT.